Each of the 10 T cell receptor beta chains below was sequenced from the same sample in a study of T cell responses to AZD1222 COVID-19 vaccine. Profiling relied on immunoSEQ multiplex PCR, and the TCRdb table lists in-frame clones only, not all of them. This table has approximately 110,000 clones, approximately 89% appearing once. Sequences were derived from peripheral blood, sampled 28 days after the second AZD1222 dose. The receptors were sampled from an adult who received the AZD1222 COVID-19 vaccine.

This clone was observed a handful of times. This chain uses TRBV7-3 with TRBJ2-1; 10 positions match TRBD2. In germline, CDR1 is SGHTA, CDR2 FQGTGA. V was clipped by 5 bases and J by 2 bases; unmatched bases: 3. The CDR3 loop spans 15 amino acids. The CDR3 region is CASSAGLATYNEQFF. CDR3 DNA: TGTGCCAGCAGCGCGGGACTAGCGACCTACAATGAGCAGTTCTTC.

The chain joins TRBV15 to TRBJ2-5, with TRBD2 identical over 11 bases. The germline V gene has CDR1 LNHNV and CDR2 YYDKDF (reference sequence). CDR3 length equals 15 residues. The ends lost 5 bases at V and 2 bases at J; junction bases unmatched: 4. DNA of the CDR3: TGTGCCACCAGCGTTCGGACTAGCGGGCAAGAGACCCAGTACTTC. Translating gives CATSVRTSGQETQYF.

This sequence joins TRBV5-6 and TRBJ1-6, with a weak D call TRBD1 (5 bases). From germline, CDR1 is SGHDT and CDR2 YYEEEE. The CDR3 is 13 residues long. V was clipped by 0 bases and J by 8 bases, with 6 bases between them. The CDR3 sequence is CASSLVGDSPLHF. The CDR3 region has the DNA TGTGCCAGCAGCTTGGTAGGGGATTCACCCCTCCACTTT.

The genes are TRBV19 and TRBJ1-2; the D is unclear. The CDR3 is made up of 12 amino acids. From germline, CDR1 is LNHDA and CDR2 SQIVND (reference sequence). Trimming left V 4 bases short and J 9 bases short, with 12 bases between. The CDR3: CASSNPAPSYTF. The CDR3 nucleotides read TGTGCCAGTAGTAACCCGGCCCCAAGCTACACCTTC.

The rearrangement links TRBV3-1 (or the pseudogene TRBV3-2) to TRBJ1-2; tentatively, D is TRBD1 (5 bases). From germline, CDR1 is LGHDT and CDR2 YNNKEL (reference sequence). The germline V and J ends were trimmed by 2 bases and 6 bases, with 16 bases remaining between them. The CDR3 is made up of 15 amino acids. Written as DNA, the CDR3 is TGTGCCAGCAGCCAACAAGGGGTAATATTGGATGGCTACACCTTC. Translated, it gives CASSQQGVILDGYTF.

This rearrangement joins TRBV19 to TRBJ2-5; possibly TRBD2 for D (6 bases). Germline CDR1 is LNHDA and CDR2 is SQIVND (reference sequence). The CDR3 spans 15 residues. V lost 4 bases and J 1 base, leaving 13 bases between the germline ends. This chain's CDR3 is CASSTRRGSQETQYF. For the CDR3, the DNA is TGTGCCAGTAGTACCCGTCGGGGGAGCCAAGAGACCCAGTACTTC.

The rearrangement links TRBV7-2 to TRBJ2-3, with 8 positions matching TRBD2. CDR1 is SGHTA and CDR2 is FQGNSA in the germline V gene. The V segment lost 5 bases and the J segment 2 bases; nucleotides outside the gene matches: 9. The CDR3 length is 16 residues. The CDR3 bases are TGTGCCAGCAGCCAAAGCGGGGGCCCTCTCACAGATACGCAGTATTTT. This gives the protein CASSQSGGPLTDTQYF.

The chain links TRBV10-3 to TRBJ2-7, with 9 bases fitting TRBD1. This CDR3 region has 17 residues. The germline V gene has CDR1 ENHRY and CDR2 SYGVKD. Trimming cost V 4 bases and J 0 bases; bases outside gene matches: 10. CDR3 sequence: CAISGGTGLPDSYEQYF. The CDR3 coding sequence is TGTGCCATCAGTGGGGGGACAGGGCTCCCTGACTCCTACGAGCAGTACTTC.

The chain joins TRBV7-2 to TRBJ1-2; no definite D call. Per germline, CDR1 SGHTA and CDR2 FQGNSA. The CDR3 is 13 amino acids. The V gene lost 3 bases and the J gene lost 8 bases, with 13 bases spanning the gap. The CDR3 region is CASSLTGSEGYTF. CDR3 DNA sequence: TGTGCCAGCAGCTTGACGGGATCTGAGGGCTACACCTTC.

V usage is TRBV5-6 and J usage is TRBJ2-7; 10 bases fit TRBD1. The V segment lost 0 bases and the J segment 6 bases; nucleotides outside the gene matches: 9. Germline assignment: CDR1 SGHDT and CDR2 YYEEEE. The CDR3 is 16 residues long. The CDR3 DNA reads TGTGCCAGCAGCTTGGACGAAAGACAGGGGGCTCGCGAGCAGTACTTC. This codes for CASSLDERQGAREQYF. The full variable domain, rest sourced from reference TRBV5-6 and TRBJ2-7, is DAGVTQSPTHLIKTRGQQVTLRCSPKSGHDTVSWYQQALGQGPQFIFQYYEEEERQRGNFPDRFSGHQFPNYSSELNVNALLLGDSALYLCASSLDERQGAREQYFGPGTRLTVT.